This T cell receptor beta chain came from a study of metastatic and nonmetastatic thyroid tumors. Overall study context: Both malignant and benign thyroid patients supplied peripheral blood and tumor or nodule tissue samples, across which the repertoires of these patients were then compared.

Each patient went into thyroid surgery without having received any treatment. Findings and limits, study-wide: Malignant thyroid tumors reportedly exceeded benign nodules significantly in TCR beta diversity, with the difference appearing in blood and tumor.

In the original analysis: Using the CDR3 differences seen across clinicopathological groups, the authors built a distant-metastasis classifier for papillary thyroid cancer, which was meant to discriminate distant-metastatic patients. Via MiXCR, TCRdb re-called the PCR reads. The V and J calls and clone size are TCRdb's, not the authors'. The sample lists 6,500 to 8,000 clones, 30% occurring once. CDR3 length equals 15 residues. In germline, CDR1 is SEHNR, CDR2 FQNEAQ (reference sequence). Between the trimmed V and J ends, which lost 1 base and 1 base, there was a span of 10 bases. A note on this clone: Its specificity is unknown.

This TCR derives from a female donor with papillary thyroid cancer or a benign thyroid nodule (not recorded which). Some clones in this sample may be carry-over from other donors' samples. This chain connects TRBV7-9 to TRBJ2-5; D is possibly TRBD1 (6 bases). The sequenced sample consisted of tumor tissue. This CDR3 is CASSLEVDSQETQYF. Written as DNA, the CDR3 is TGTGCCAGCAGCTTAGAGGTGGACAGCCAAGAGACCCAGTACTTC.